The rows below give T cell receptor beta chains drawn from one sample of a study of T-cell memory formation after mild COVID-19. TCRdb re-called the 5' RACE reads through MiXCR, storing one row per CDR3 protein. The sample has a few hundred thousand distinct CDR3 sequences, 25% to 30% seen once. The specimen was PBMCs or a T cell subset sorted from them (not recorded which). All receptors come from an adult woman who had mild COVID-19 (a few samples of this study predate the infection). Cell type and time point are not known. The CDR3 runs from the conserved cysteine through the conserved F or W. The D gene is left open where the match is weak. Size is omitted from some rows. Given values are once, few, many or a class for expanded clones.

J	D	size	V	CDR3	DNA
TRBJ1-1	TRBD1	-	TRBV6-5	CASSAGTGPNTEAFF	TGTGCCAGCAGTGCCGGGACAGGACCGAACACTGAAGCTTTCTTT
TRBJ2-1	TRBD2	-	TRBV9	CASSVGASGGSSYNEQFF	TGTGCCAGCAGCGTAGGCGCTAGCGGGGGGTCCTCCTACAATGAGCAGTTCTTC
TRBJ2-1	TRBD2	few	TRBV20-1	CSAQSGAAYNEQFF	TGCAGTGCGCAGAGCGGGGCCGCGTACAATGAGCAGTTCTTC
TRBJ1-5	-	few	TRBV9	CASSSESSNQPQHF	TGTGCCAGCAGCTCAGAATCTAGCAATCAGCCCCAGCATTTT
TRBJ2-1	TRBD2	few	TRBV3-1	CASSQAWGGNYNEQFF	TGTGCCAGCAGCCAAGCATGGGGGGGTAACTACAATGAGCAGTTCTTC
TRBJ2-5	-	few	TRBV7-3	CASSLTPGGVGETQYF	TGTGCCAGCAGCTTAACCCCCGGGGGAGTCGGAGAGACCCAGTACTTC
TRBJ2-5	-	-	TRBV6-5	CASTPRAARDQKLGYQETQYF	TGTGCCAGCACCCCAAGGGCAGCCCGGGACCAAAAATTGGGGTACCAAGAGACCCAGTACTTC
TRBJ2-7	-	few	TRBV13	CASSSRGFYEQYF	TGTGCCAGCAGCTCCCGGGGGTTCTACGAGCAGTACTTC
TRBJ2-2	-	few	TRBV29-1	CSALSGALNTGELFF	TGCAGCGCTTTGAGCGGAGCCTTGAACACCGGGGAGCTGTTTTTT
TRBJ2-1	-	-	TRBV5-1	CASSGRDEQFF	TGCGCCAGCAGCGGCAGGGATGAGCAGTTCTTC
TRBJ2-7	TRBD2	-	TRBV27	CASSSWRLAGPYEQYF	TGTGCCAGCAGTTCTTGGCGTCTAGCGGGACCCTACGAGCAGTACTTC
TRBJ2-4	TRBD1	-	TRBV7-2	CASSFIRTGLAKNIQYF	TGTGCCAGCAGCTTTATTCGGACAGGGCTAGCCAAAAACATTCAGTACTTC
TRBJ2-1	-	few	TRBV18	CASSGGRDNEQFF	TGTGCCAGCTCTGGGGGCAGAGACAATGAGCAGTTCTTC
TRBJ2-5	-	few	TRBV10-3	CAISPHGEETQYF	TGTGCCATCAGTCCCCACGGTGAGGAGACCCAGTACTTC
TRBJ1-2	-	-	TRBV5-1	CASSLAGNANYGYTF	TGCGCCAGCAGCTTGGCGGGCAACGCGAACTATGGCTACACCTTC